The subject of this entry is one TCR beta chain. What it binds is not known. The junction and the germline gene differ at one end; a read error may be behind it. The Oncomine TCR Beta short-read assay generated sequence data from the DNA of cultured CD4+ T cells. TCRdb reanalysed the PCR reads using MiXCR and keeps one entry per CDR3 protein. The sample has roughly 6,700 distinct CDR3 sequences, 65% to 70% seen once. This record belongs to a study of vaccination and CD4 T cells after COVID-19. Study-wide findings and caveats: Only post-vaccination samples contained a median 86.3% of the reactive clones in convalescent patients.

Regarding treatment: roughly 10-day PBMC culture with coronavirus spike peptide pools or control peptides (ViraFEST assay). Expanded clonotypes were found by TCR sequencing after peptide-pool stimulation (ViraFEST). At both days 3 and 7, half the medium was replaced with fresh IL-2 medium. This CDR3 has 18 residues. CDR1 MNHNS and CDR2 SASEGT come from the germline V gene. Input material: CD4+ T cells from blood, cultured in vitro. The receptor's source is a human donor who had recovered from COVID-19. V gene TRBV6-1 combines with J gene TRBJ2-5; TRBD2 agrees at 13 bases. CDR3 protein: CASSEYPRNGLAGETLYF. The DNA for the CDR3 is TGTGCCAGCAGTGAATACCCCAGAAACGGACTAGCGGGAGAGACCCTGTACTTC.